This is a list of T cell receptor beta chains from one sample in a study of cytotoxic CD8 clonotypes in ibrutinib-treated CLL. TCRdb keeps only in-frame clones here, not all; method: immunoSEQ multiplex PCR. The repertoire holds roughly 70,000 clones, with 90% as singletons. The sample was PBMCs, taken after 12 months of ibrutinib treatment. The receptors were gathered from a human donor with chronic lymphocytic leukemia. CDR3s include the opening cysteine and the closing phenylalanine or tryptophan. D genes are given only for firm matches. Clone size is given for some rows only: seen once, a few or many times, or a class if the clone is expanded.

clone_size	v_call	d_call	j_call	cdr3_aa	cdr3_nt
once	TRBV4-1	TRBD2	TRBJ2-3	CASSQKTAFSGAGGSTDTQYF	TGCGCCAGCAGCCAAAAAACCGCGTTTAGCGGAGCGGGGGGTAGCACAGATACGCAGTATTTT
NA	TRBV6-6	TRBD2	TRBJ2-2	CATLRLAGNTGELFF	TGTGCCACCTTAAGGCTAGCGGGGAACACCGGGGAGCTGTTTTTT
NA	TRBV7-9	TRBD1	TRBJ2-6	CASRDSSGANVLTF	TGTGCCAGCCGGGACAGCTCTGGGGCCAACGTCCTGACTTTC
NA	TRBV2	TRBD1	TRBJ2-2	CASKGQINTGELFF	TGTGCCAGCAAGGGACAGATAAACACCGGGGAGCTGTTTTTT
NA	TRBV5-1	TRBD1	TRBJ2-7	CASSLVWDRGLSEQYF	TGCGCCAGCAGCTTGGTGTGGGACAGGGGGCTGAGTGAGCAGTACTTC
NA	TRBV7-9	NA	TRBJ2-7	CASSLGVGHSYEQYF	TGTGCCAGCAGCTTGGGGGTGGGCCACTCCTACGAGCAGTACTTC
NA	TRBV5-1	NA	TRBJ2-7	CASSFWDGSYEQYF	TGCGCCAGCAGCTTTTGGGACGGATCCTACGAGCAGTACTTC
NA	TRBV7-2	NA	TRBJ1-5	CASSAQGHSNQPQHF	TGTGCCAGCAGCGCCCAGGGGCATAGCAATCAGCCCCAGCATTTT
NA	TRBV15	TRBD2	TRBJ2-2	CATSRGRLAGAAGELFF	TGTGCCACCAGCAGAGGGCGACTAGCGGGCGCCGCCGGGGAGCTGTTTTTT
NA	TRBV7-6	TRBD2	TRBJ2-3	CASSLLLAGAGDTQYF	TGTGCCAGCAGCTTATTACTAGCGGGAGCTGGAGATACGCAGTATTTT
NA	TRBV7-3	NA	TRBJ2-1	CASSFIGPAPNEQFF	TGTGCCAGCAGCTTTATTGGACCCGCACCCAATGAGCAGTTCTTC
NA	TRBV5-5	TRBD2	TRBJ2-3	CASSLASGSADTQYF	TGTGCCAGCAGCTTGGCTAGCGGGAGCGCAGATACGCAGTATTTT
NA	TRBV19	NA	TRBJ1-2	CASSGPIGVYGYTF	TGTGCCAGTAGCGGACCGATTGGAGTCTATGGCTACACCTTC
NA	TRBV5-1	TRBD1	TRBJ1-1	CASSSTGTGGDTEAFF	TGCGCCAGCAGCTCGACCGGGACAGGGGGTGACACTGAAGCTTTCTTT
NA	TRBV5-1	TRBD2	TRBJ2-1	CASKGGDNEQFF	TGCGCCAGCAAGGGAGGGGACAATGAGCAGTTCTTC
few	TRBV27	NA	TRBJ1-2	CASSDTIRGSYGYGYTF	TGTGCCAGCAGCGACACGATTCGGGGAAGTTATGGCTATGGCTACACCTTC
NA	TRBV7-9	NA	TRBJ2-7	CASSREYEQYF	TGTGCCAGCAGCCGCGAGTACGAGCAGTACTTC
once	TRBV19	TRBD1	TRBJ2-3	CATAQGVGADTQYF	TGTGCCACGGCGCAGGGGGTGGGGGCCGATACGCAGTATTTT
NA	TRBV7-3	NA	TRBJ2-5	CASSSNTGTETQYF	TGTGCCAGCAGCAGTAATACAGGGACCGAGACCCAGTACTTC
NA	TRBV12-5	NA	TRBJ2-3	CASGLRADTQYF	TGTGCTAGTGGTTTGAGGGCAGATACGCAGTATTTT
NA	TRBV6-1	TRBD1	TRBJ2-7	CASSEGGTVYYEQYF	TGTGCCAGCAGTGAAGGTGGGACAGTCTACTACGAGCAGTACTTC
NA	TRBV6-4	NA	TRBJ2-1	CASSSNSYNEQFF	TGTGCCAGCAGTTCAAACTCCTACAATGAGCAGTTCTTC
few	TRBV28	TRBD1	TRBJ1-2	CASSFIGTDYGYTF	TGTGCCAGCAGTTTTATCGGGACAGACTATGGCTACACCTTC
NA	TRBV7-2	NA	TRBJ2-5	CASSLGGPDSGYF	TGTGCCAGCAGCTTAGGGGGGCCAGACTCCGGATACTTC
NA	TRBV10-3	TRBD1	TRBJ1-1	CAIRGQGVTEAFF	TGTGCCATCAGGGGACAGGGGGTGACTGAAGCTTTCTTT
NA	TRBV6-5	NA	TRBJ2-7	CASNYLHEQYF	TGTGCCAGCAACTACCTCCACGAGCAGTACTTC
NA	TRBV4-1	NA	TRBJ1-5	CASSQDRANQPQHF	TGCGCCAGCAGCCAAGATCGGGCCAATCAGCCCCAGCATTTT
once	TRBV10-1	NA	TRBJ2-5	CASLDAEYLAEQPLGTQYF	TGCGCCAGCTTAGACGCTGAATATTTAGCGGAACAACCCCTGGGGACCCAGTACTTC
NA	TRBV5-1	NA	TRBJ2-1	CASSLSRESYNEQFF	TGCGCCAGCAGCTTATCGAGGGAATCCTACAATGAGCAGTTCTTC
NA	TRBV29-1	NA	TRBJ2-5	CSVEEAGRNAQYF	TGCAGCGTTGAAGAGGCGGGGAGGAATGCCCAGTACTTC
NA	TRBV5-1	NA	TRBJ2-5	CASSSLPVQETQYF	TGCGCCAGCAGCTCCCTCCCCGTCCAAGAGACCCAGTACTTC
NA	TRBV11-2	NA	TRBJ1-1	CASSLDPGGSDEAFF	TGTGCCAGCAGCTTAGATCCGGGGGGCTCGGATGAAGCTTTCTTT
NA	TRBV29-1	NA	TRBJ1-3	CSVEALGQLGNTIYF	TGCAGCGTTGAAGCCCTCGGACAGCTTGGAAACACCATATATTTT
NA	TRBV5-5	NA	TRBJ2-4	CASRVARSTNIQYF	TGTGCCAGCAGGGTGGCGAGATCGACGAACATTCAGTACTTC
NA	TRBV5-5	TRBD1	TRBJ1-1	CASSPAQGAGTEAFF	TGTGCCAGCAGCCCTGCACAGGGGGCGGGCACTGAAGCTTTCTTT
NA	TRBV27	NA	TRBJ1-1	CASSLFHSNTEAFF	TGTGCCAGCAGTTTGTTTCATTCGAACACTGAAGCTTTCTTT
NA	TRBV2	NA	TRBJ2-3	CASSLLGTDTQYF	TGTGCCAGCAGTCTCCTAGGTACAGATACGCAGTATTTT
NA	TRBV4-1	TRBD1	TRBJ1-1	CASSLTMTGAVRRTEAFF	TGCGCCAGCAGCCTAACGATGACAGGGGCAGTTCGTAGGACTGAAGCTTTCTTT
NA	TRBV6-6	NA	TRBJ1-1	CASSYQREYTEAFF	TGTGCCAGCAGTTATCAGAGGGAGTACACTGAAGCTTTCTTT
NA	TRBV28	NA	TRBJ2-6	CASSSSTSGANVLTF	TGTGCCAGCAGTTCTTCAACCTCTGGGGCCAACGTCCTGACTTTC